This entry describes one T cell receptor (beta chain). V lost 6 bases and J lost 12, with 18 bases in between. The CDR3 loop spans 11 amino acids. Germline CDR1 DFQATT, CDR2 SNEGSKA (reference sequence). Profiling relied on immunoSEQ multiplex PCR, and the TCRdb table lists in-frame clones only, not all of them. The sample has about 480,000 clones; roughly 90% are singletons. These data originate in a study of blood T cell repertoires in COVID-19. Across the study: T cells, B-cell-depleted T cells, or PBMCs provided the cDNA or gDNA that served as material.

Categorization into cohorts depended on clinical history that participants reported. Two consecutive negative NP/OP PCR tests, clearance, or resolved symptoms defined Cohort 3 recovery. Input material: PBMCs or T cells enriched from blood (not recorded which). The chain uses TRBV20-1 and TRBJ2-7; D may be TRBD1 (6 bases). The sequence was obtained from a woman between 35 and 50 years old who had recovered from COVID-19. As DNA, the CDR3 is TGCAGTGCAACGGGACACCAAAACTTGTACTTC. Translated: CSATGHQNLYF.